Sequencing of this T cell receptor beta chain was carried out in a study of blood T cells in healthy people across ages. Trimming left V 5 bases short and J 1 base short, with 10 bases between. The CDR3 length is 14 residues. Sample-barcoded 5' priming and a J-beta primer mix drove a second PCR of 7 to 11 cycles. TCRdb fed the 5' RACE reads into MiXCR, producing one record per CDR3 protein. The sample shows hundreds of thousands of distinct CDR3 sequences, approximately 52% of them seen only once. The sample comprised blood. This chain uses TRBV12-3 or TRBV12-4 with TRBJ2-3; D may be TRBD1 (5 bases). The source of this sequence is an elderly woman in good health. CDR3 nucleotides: TGTGCCAGCAGTCTCCGACAGCGCACAGATACGCAGTATTTT. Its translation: CASSLRQRTDTQYF.